A selection of T cell receptor beta chains follows, all from one sample in a study of cytomegalovirus exposure and HLA in healthy donors. Generated by immunoSEQ multiplex PCR, the TCRdb table keeps only in-frame clones and is missing some. The repertoire holds tens of thousands of clones, with approximately 85% as singletons. The specimen was PBMCs. All receptors derive from a woman in her thirties in good health and CMV-seronegative. Each CDR3 is given with its conserved first and last residue. A D gene is named only where the DNA matches it firmly. Expanded clones are given a class, and other clones once, few, many or no size at all.

>TRBJ1-2|TRBV15|TRBD1|.
CATSTPGQGPNYGYTF
TGTGCCACCAGCACTCCCGGACAGGGTCCTAACTATGGCTACACCTTC
>TRBJ1-3|TRBV6-5|TRBD1|once
CASSQDRGFGNTIYF
TGTGCCAGCAGTCAGGACAGGGGTTTTGGAAACACCATATATTTT
>TRBJ2-7|TRBV19|.|once
CASRGGNEQYF
TGTGCCAGTAGGGGGGGAAACGAGCAGTACTTC
>TRBJ2-1|TRBV6-5|.|.
CASSSDSYNEQFF
TGTGCCAGCAGTTCGGACAGCTACAATGAGCAGTTCTTC
>TRBJ2-7|TRBV27|TRBD2|.
CASSPLLAGGPHEQYF
TGTGCCAGCAGTCCTTTACTAGCGGGAGGGCCCCACGAGCAGTACTTC
>TRBJ2-7|TRBV5-4|TRBD1|.
CASSSRSGTGGYEQYF
TGTGCCAGCAGCTCCCGCTCCGGGACAGGGGGCTACGAGCAGTACTTC
>TRBJ2-1|TRBV7-3|TRBD2|.
CASSSGLAGGEQFF
TGTGCCAGCAGCTCGGGACTAGCGGGAGGTGAGCAGTTCTTC
>TRBJ2-7|TRBV7-8|.|.
CASSLARQVSYEQYF
TGTGCCAGCAGCTTAGCGCGTCAGGTCTCCTACGAGCAGTACTTC
>TRBJ2-1|TRBV5-1|.|.
CASSHTGTGGGYEQFF
TGCGCCAGCAGCCATACCGGGACTGGAGGGGGCTATGAGCAGTTCTTC
>TRBJ2-1|TRBV6-1|.|.
CASSGLEASNEQFF
TGTGCCAGCAGTGGACTAGAAGCCTCCAATGAGCAGTTCTTC
>TRBJ2-7|TRBV4-1|TRBD1|.
CASSQEGTGGYEQYF
TGCGCCAGCAGCCAAGAGGGGACAGGGGGGTACGAGCAGTACTTC
>TRBJ2-2|TRBV10-3|TRBD1|.
CAISRTGPTGELFF
TGTGCCATCAGTCGGACAGGACCTACCGGGGAGCTGTTTTTT
>TRBJ2-7|TRBV2|TRBD2|.
CASSLTGLAGGGAYEQYF
TGTGCCAGCAGCCTGACGGGACTAGCGGGAGGAGGGGCCTACGAGCAGTACTTC
>TRBJ1-5|TRBV28|.|.
CASIRGSRNQPQHF
TGTGCCAGCATAAGAGGTTCTAGGAATCAGCCCCAGCATTTT
>TRBJ1-3|TRBV15|TRBD1|.
CATSRDGTGAGNTIYF
TGTGCCACCAGCAGAGATGGGACAGGGGCAGGAAACACCATATATTTT
>TRBJ2-3|TRBV5-1|TRBD2|.
CASSLGLAETDTQYF
TGCGCCAGCAGCTTGGGACTAGCGGAAACAGATACGCAGTATTTT
>TRBJ2-3|TRBV10-2|.|.
CASNEGADTQYF
TGCGCCAGCAACGAGGGGGCAGATACGCAGTATTTT
>TRBJ1-5|TRBV28|TRBD1|once
CASSSPGGNDRQPQHF
TGTGCCAGCAGTTCCCCAGGGGGGAACGACCGCCAGCCCCAGCATTTT
>TRBJ1-2|TRBV28|TRBD1|few
CASSSDRVLNGYTF
TGTGCCAGCAGCTCGGACAGGGTACTTAATGGCTACACCTTC
>TRBJ1-5|TRBV7-2|.|.
CASSLVDGQPQHF
TGTGCCAGCAGCTTAGTAGATGGTCAGCCCCAGCATTTT